This T cell receptor (beta chain) was found in a study of cytomegalovirus exposure and HLA in healthy donors. The wider study: The same platform was used for the roughly 120 validation repertoires and the roughly 680 first-cohort repertoires, a later analysis reported.

The CDR3 length is 14 residues. CDR1 and CDR2 (germline): LNHDA, SQIVND (reference sequence). Germline trimming cut 6 bases from V and 5 bases from J; bases unmatched to any gene: 3. Study outcomes and limitations: Listed as cytomegalovirus-associated were 150 to 200 TCR beta chains. High specificity and sensitivity for cytomegalovirus status were reported for the classifier.

Assay used: immunoSEQ multiplex PCR; TCRdb lists only in-frame clones, some missing. The profile shows roughly 120,000 clones, 88% of them singletons. Separate from the 666-subject first cohort, the roughly 120-subject validation cohort was the one that the donors belonged to. This clone was observed a single time. Antigen specificity is unknown. The chain joins TRBV19 to TRBJ2-2, with TRBD2 identical over 10 bases. The sample taken for sequencing was PBMCs. The receptor was isolated from a man between 18 and 35 years old in good health and CMV-seronegative. CDR3: CASRSGGATGELFF. The DNA for the CDR3 is TGTGCCAGTAGGAGCGGGGGGGCGACCGGGGAGCTGTTTTTT.